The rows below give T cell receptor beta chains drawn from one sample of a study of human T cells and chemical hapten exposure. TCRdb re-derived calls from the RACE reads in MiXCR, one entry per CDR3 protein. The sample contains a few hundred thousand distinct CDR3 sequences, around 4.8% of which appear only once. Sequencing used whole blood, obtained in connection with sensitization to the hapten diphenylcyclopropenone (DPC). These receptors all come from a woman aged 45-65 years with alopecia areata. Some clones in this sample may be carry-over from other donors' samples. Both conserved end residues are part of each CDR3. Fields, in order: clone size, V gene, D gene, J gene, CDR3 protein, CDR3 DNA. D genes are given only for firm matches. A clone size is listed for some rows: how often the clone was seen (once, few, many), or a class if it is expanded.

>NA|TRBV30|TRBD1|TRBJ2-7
CAWRPVQGVFTYEQYF
TGTGCCTGGAGACCCGTTCAGGGGGTCTTTACCTACGAGCAGTACTTC
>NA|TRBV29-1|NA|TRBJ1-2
CSVERQRGSGYTF
TGCAGCGTTGAACGACAGAGGGGAAGTGGCTACACCTTC
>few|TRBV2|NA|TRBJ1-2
CASSGENYGYTF
TGTGCCAGCAGTGGTGAGAACTATGGCTACACCTTC
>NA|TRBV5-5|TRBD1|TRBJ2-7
CASSQWTGDYEQYF
TGTGCCAGCAGCCAGTGGACAGGGGACTACGAGCAGTACTTC
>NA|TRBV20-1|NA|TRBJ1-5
CSAGDGSNQPQHF
TGCAGTGCTGGGGACGGTAGCAATCAGCCCCAGCATTTT
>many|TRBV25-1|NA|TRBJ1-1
CASSEYGKYHTEAFF
TGTGCCAGCAGTGAATACGGCAAATACCACACTGAAGCTTTCTTT
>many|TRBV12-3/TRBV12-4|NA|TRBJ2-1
CASSLEASLEQFF
TGTGCCAGCTCCCTCGAGGCCTCCCTTGAGCAGTTCTTC
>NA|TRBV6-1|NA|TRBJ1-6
CAIQVEVNSPLHF
TGTGCCATCCAGGTGGAAGTGAATTCACCCCTCCACTTT
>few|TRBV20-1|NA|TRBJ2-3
CSARDLLSTDTQYF
TGCAGTGCTAGAGATCTCCTCTCCACAGATACGCAGTATTTT
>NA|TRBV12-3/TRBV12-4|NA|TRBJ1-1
CASSLVRQVMNTEAFF
TGTGCCAGCAGTTTAGTGAGACAGGTGATGAACACTGAAGCTTTCTTT
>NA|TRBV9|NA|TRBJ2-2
CASSPPALQSPTNTGELFF
TGTGCCAGCAGCCCACCAGCGCTCCAATCTCCCACGAACACCGGGGAGCTGTTTTTT
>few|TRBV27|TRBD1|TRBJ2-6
CASSVTTGVSGANVLTF
TGTGCCAGCAGTGTAACTACAGGGGTCTCTGGGGCCAACGTCCTGACTTTC
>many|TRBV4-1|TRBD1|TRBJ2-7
CASSQEGGRDALEQYF
TGCGCCAGCAGCCAAGAAGGGGGCCGAGATGCCCTCGAGCAGTACTTC
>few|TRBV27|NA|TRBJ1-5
CASSFSPGRPQHF
TGTGCCAGCAGTTTCAGCCCCGGGAGGCCCCAGCATTTT
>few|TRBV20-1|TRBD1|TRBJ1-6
CSARGGTGGTLHF
TGCAGTGCTAGAGGGGGGACAGGGGGAACCCTCCACTTT
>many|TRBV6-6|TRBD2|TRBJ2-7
CASSHPSSGSTHEQYF
TGTGCCAGCAGCCACCCGAGCAGCGGGAGCACCCACGAGCAGTACTTC
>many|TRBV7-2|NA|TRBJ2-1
CASSLGRRGHNEQFF
TGTGCCAGCAGCTTAGGACGGCGGGGGCACAATGAGCAGTTCTTC
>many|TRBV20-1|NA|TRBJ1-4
CSARVGTNEKLFF
TGCAGTGCTAGAGTGGGCACGAATGAAAAACTGTTTTTT
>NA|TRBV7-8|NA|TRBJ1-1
CASNPESGSNTEAFF
TGTGCCAGCAACCCTGAATCGGGATCGAACACTGAAGCTTTCTTT
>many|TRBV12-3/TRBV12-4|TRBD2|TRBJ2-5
CASSFLGTSGKRDRETQYF
TGTGCCAGCAGTTTCCTAGGGACTAGCGGGAAGAGAGATCGGGAGACCCAGTACTTC